Sequencing of this T cell receptor beta chain was carried out in a study of control samples from healthy donors and cancer patients (dated by TCRdb to 2019 to 2021). Library prep was done by the immunoSEQ multiplex PCR assay. This immuneACCESS table, as held by TCRdb, lists in-frame sequences with V and J called but not all clones. Of the missing ones, under half trace to an unresolved V gene in checked studies; the others have no known cause. The sample table lists roughly 52,000 clones, 95% of them with a count of one. The ten largest clones capture 2.4% of the sample. Turning to this clone: Its antigen is currently not known. The record has no base qualities; no much larger clone is one base away.

Relative to germline, V is 5 bases shorter and J is 0 bases shorter, with 8 bases between their ends. Sequences GTSNPN (CDR1) and SVGIG (CDR2) are obtained from the germline V gene (reference sequence). Counted from cysteine to phenylalanine, this CDR3 has 13 amino acids. This entry keeps only the CDR3 DNA: 39 bases, framed from base 1. The chain joins TRBV30 to TRBJ1-5, with the identity of the D gene unclear. The sequence was collected from a man younger than 40 in good health. The sample was blood. The DNA sequence is given as TGTGCCTGGGCCGTCGGTAGCAATCAGCCCCAGCATTTT. Its protein is CAWAVGSNQPQHF.